This T cell receptor beta chain was captured in a study of T cells after yellow fever vaccination. MiXCR, run by TCRdb on the 5' RACE reads, gives a single entry per CDR3 protein. In the table there are a few hundred thousand distinct CDR3 sequences, 15% to 20% of which are singletons. Study observations and caveats: Contamination by abundant bulk-population clonotypes could be present in FACS-sorted repertoires.

Deletions cut 3 bases from V and 0 bases from J, with 12 bases between. CDR3 length equals 15 residues. The germline V gene has CDR1 DFQATT and CDR2 SNEGSKA (reference sequence). This clonotype was detected a few times. As yet, its antigen is unknown. This sequence joins TRBV20-1 and TRBJ2-1; maybe TRBD2 (5 bases). The starting material was PBMCs, obtained 15 days after the yellow fever booster vaccination. The TCR was taken from a man under 40 who received the YFV17D yellow fever vaccine. CDR3 protein: CSASLTGNSYNEQFF. The CDR3 DNA reads TGCAGTGCTAGCCTAACGGGGAACTCCTACAATGAGCAGTTCTTC.